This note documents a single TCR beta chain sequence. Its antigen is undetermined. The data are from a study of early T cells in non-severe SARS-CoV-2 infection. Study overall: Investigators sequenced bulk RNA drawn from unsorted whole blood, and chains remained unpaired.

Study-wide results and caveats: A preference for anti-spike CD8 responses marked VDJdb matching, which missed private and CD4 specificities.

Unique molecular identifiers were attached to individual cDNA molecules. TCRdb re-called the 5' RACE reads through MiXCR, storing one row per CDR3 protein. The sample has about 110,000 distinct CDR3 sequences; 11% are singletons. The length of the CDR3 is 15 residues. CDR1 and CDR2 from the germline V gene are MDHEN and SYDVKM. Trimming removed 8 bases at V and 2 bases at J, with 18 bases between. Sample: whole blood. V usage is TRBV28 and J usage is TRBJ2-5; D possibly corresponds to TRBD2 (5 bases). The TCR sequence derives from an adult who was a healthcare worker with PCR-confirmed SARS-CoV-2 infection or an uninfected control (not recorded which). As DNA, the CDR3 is TGTGCCAGCTCGATTTCGGGGAATCAACAAGAGACCCAGTACTTC. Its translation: CASSISGNQQETQYF.